Following are 21 T cell receptor beta chains from one sample sequenced in a study of T cells in Graves' hyperthyroidism and ophthalmopathy. Amplified regions were TCR beta CDR3 sequences from RNA transcripts. With the HTBI primer set, the TCR CDR3 went through a first round of RT-PCR. TCRdb re-derived calls from the multiplex PCR reads in MiXCR, one entry per CDR3 protein. The repertoire holds some 370,000 distinct CDR3 sequences, with about 18% as singletons. The specimen sequenced was blood. The receptors were sampled from a woman aged 30 to 39 with Graves' hyperthyroidism that later progressed to Graves' ophthalmopathy.

This clonotype was picked up many times. The genes are TRBV12-3 or TRBV12-4 and TRBJ1-4; 8 bases align to TRBD1. J lost 8 bases, V lost 6 bases, and 5 bases had no gene match. The CDR3 contains 13 residues. CDR3 loop: CASRWTGKEKLFF. CDR3 DNA sequence: TGTGCCAGCAGGTGGACAGGGAAGGAAAAACTGTTTTTT.

Concerning this clonotype: This CDR3 fails to terminate in the conserved phenylalanine or tryptophan, so it likely reflects a read error. The chain has TRBV3-1 and TRBJ1-3, with unresolved D. Per the germline V gene, CDR1 is LGHDT and CDR2 is YNNKEL (reference sequence). This CDR3 comprises 15 residues. Trimming removed 1 base from V and 2 bases from J, with 9 bases in between. The chain's CDR3 is CASSQGGFTGNTIYI. The CDR3 DNA reads TGTGCCAGCAGCCAAGGAGGGTTCACTGGAAACACCATATATATT.

This clonotype was counted ten times or more. V usage is TRBV5-5 and J usage is TRBJ2-7; either TRBD1 or TRBD2 may fit D (5 bases each). Germline lookup yields CDR1 SGHKS and CDR2 YYEKEE (reference sequence). Between the trimmed V and J ends, which lost 5 bases and 4 bases, there was a span of 10 bases. The CDR3 length is 12 residues. In nucleotides, the CDR3 is TGTGCCAGCAGTGGTGGGGGTTACGAGCAGTACTTC. As protein: CASSGGGYEQYF.

This clonotype has more than one count but fewer than ten. The chain uses TRBV6-1 and TRBJ1-6; D may be TRBD1 (6 bases). Trimming pared 5 bases from V and 8 bases from J, leaving 10 bases between. Germline V gene lookup returns CDR1 MNHNS and CDR2 SASEGT. The CDR3 loop spans 13 amino acids. CDR3 amino acids: CASSSGHHSPLHF. The CDR3 nucleotides are TGTGCCAGCAGTTCGGGACATCATTCACCCCTCCACTTT.

This clonotype appeared a few times. The chain recombines TRBV19 with TRBJ1-1; D is perhaps TRBD1 (5 bases). Trimming stripped 3 bases from V and 1 base from J, with 6 bases between. The CDR3 length is 13 residues. Germline-derived CDR1 and CDR2 are LNHDA and SQIVND (reference sequence). CDR3 loop: CASSMGTNTEAFF. In DNA, the CDR3 is TGTGCCAGTAGTATGGGGACGAACACTGAAGCTTTCTTT.

This clonotype was seen many times. The chain links TRBV27 to TRBJ1-6, with D maybe TRBD1 (5 bases). Trimming left V 11 bases short and J 6 bases short, with 17 bases between. Looked up from germline, CDR1 is MNHEY and CDR2 is SMNVEV (reference sequence). This CDR3 contains 14 residues. The CDR3 bases are TGTGCCTGCCCTCCATCCGGGGGTAATTCACCCCTCCACTTT. Translated, it gives CACPPSGGNSPLHF.

This clonotype was recorded at least ten times. J is TRBJ2-7 and V is TRBV6-2 or TRBV6-3; TRBD2 aligns across 12 bases. Trimming took 0 bases from V and 5 from J; bases not matched to a gene: 5. The CDR3 loop spans 16 amino acids. Germline CDR1 and CDR2: MNHEY and SVGEGT. The CDR3: CASSYSRLAGAHEQYF. The CDR3 DNA sequence: TGTGCCAGCAGTTACTCTCGACTAGCGGGAGCCCACGAGCAGTACTTC.

The sample holds many counts of this clonotype. The rearrangement joins TRBV6-1 to TRBJ2-5; 7 bases are a match to TRBD1. Germline loops: CDR1 MNHNS, CDR2 SASEGT. J was trimmed by 5 bases and V by 5 bases; bases with no gene match: 8. This CDR3 contains 14 residues. CDR3 nucleotide sequence: TGTGCCAGCAGTCACCTAGACAGGGTTGAGACCCAGTACTTC. Translation gives CASSHLDRVETQYF.

This chain joins TRBV6-1 and TRBJ2-2; D remains unclear. CDR1 is MNHNS, CDR2 SASEGT, per germline. Trimming left V 10 bases short and J 8 bases short, with 11 bases between. The CDR3 extends over 11 amino acids. CDR3 in amino acids: CATTQAGELFF. The CDR3 nucleotides read TGTGCCACTACCCAAGCAGGGGAGCTGTTTTTT.

V and J are TRBV5-6 and TRBJ2-1; D could derive from TRBD1 or TRBD2 (5 bases each). The CDR3 length is 18 residues. V dropped 4 bases and J dropped 6 bases, with 26 bases sitting between them. The germline V gene encodes CDR1 SGHDT and CDR2 YYEEEE. In nucleotides, the CDR3 is TGTGCCAGCAGCCGGGGCCCCACACTGCCGAGGTTATCCAATGAGCAGTTCTTC. It encodes CASSRGPTLPRLSNEQFF. Using reference TRBV5-6 and TRBJ2-1 for the parts outside the CDR3, the full variable domain is DAGVTQSPTHLIKTRGQQVTLRCSPKSGHDTVSWYQQALGQGPQFIFQYYEEEERQRGNFPDRFSGHQFPNYSSELNVNALLLGDSALYLCASSRGPTLPRLSNEQFFGPGTRLTVL.

In DNA, the CDR3 is TGTGCCAGCAGTGAAGCCCGATCAAGAGGTGGCTACACCTTC. Its protein product is CASSEARSRGGYTF. J is TRBJ1-2 and V is TRBV2; D is unclear. The CDR3 is made up of 14 amino acids. Trimming left V 0 bases short and J 7 bases short, with 12 bases between. The germline gives CDR1 SNHLY, CDR2 FYNNEI. Full variable domain (remainder filled in from reference TRBV2 and TRBJ1-2): EPEVTQTPSHQVTQMGQEVILRCVPISNHLYFYWYRQILGQKVEFLVSFYNNEISEKSEIFDDQFSVERPDGSNFTLKIRSTKLEDSAMYFCASSEARSRGGYTFGSGTRLTVV.

The V gene is TRBV9, the J gene TRBJ1-4, with a weak D call TRBD1 (6 bases). Per germline, CDR1 SGDLS and CDR2 YYNGEE. This CDR3 region has 16 residues. Trimming took 4 bases from V and 2 from J, leaving 15 bases between them. CDR3 loop: CASSSGSQGTNEKLFF. The CDR3 region has the DNA TGTGCCAGCAGCTCGGGCTCACAGGGTACTAATGAAAAACTGTTTTTT.

The chain uses TRBV28 and TRBJ1-3; D remains ambiguous. The CDR3 is 17 residues long. In germline, CDR1 is MDHEN, CDR2 SYDVKM. V dropped 2 bases and J dropped 4 bases, with 18 bases sitting between them. The CDR3 sequence is CASSLSGLAQSGNTIYF. DNA for the CDR3: TGTGCCAGCAGTTTAAGCGGCCTCGCGCAGTCCGGAAACACCATATATTTT.

The chain couples TRBV6-1 to TRBJ2-1; D unresolved. Trimming pared 2 bases from V and 8 bases from J, leaving 13 bases between. This CDR3 comprises 14 residues. Germline V CDR1 and CDR2: MNHNS, SASEGT. CDR3 loop: CASSEFGNGYEQFF. The DNA of the CDR3 is TGTGCCAGCAGTGAATTTGGCAACGGGTATGAGCAGTTCTTC.

CDR3 sequence: CASSPHAVRTGVGNQPQHF. The CDR3 bases are TGTGCCAGCAGCCCACACGCAGTTAGGACAGGGGTCGGCAATCAGCCCCAGCATTTT. The chain is built from TRBV7-2 and TRBJ1-5; 9 nucleotides align to TRBD1. The V and J ends lost 5 bases and 2 bases, in that order; junction bases with no gene match: 16. In germline, CDR1 is SGHTA, CDR2 FQGNSA. The CDR3 has 19 residues.

This clonotype was picked up many times. The chain is built from TRBV29-1 and TRBJ2-3; maybe TRBD2 (6 bases). Per the germline V gene, CDR1 is SQVTM and CDR2 is ANQGSEA. Deletions cut 4 bases from V and 0 bases from J, with 8 bases between. This CDR3 is built from 13 residues. CDR3 sequence: CSVVADSTDTQYF. DNA of the CDR3: TGCAGCGTTGTAGCGGATAGCACAGATACGCAGTATTTT.

In this sample, this clonotype turned up many times. The rearrangement joins TRBV28 to TRBJ2-3; perhaps TRBD2 as D (6 bases). V was trimmed by 5 bases and J by 4 bases, leaving 16 bases between them. Per the germline V gene, CDR1 is MDHEN and CDR2 is SYDVKM. The CDR3 has 15 residues. DNA of the CDR3: TGTGCCAGCAGTCACGGGGACTGGGCTGCAGATACGCAGTATTTT. Its translation is CASSHGDWAADTQYF.

The chain recombines TRBV6-2 or TRBV6-3 with TRBJ2-6; 10 bases are shared with TRBD2. The CDR3 has 16 amino acids. Germline CDR1 and CDR2: MNHEY and SVGEGT. V shed 10 bases, J shed 0 bases, and the junction held 6 bases outside the gene matches. The chain's CDR3 is CAMLLAGPSGANVLTF. Written as DNA, the CDR3 is TGTGCCATGTTACTAGCGGGGCCCTCTGGGGCCAACGTCCTGACTTTC.

This clonotype was seen only a few times. A much more abundant neighbour one base away suggests this may be a read error. The chain combines TRBV12-3 or TRBV12-4 with TRBJ1-5, with a tentative D call TRBD1 (6 bases). The CDR3 loop spans 13 amino acids. CDR3 residues: CAGSPGQNQPQHF. The CDR3 DNA sequence: TGTGCCGGCAGTCCTGGACAGAATCAGCCCCAGCATTTT.

This clonotype was seen repeatedly, ten times or more. The chain employs TRBV30 and TRBJ1-1, with 7 bases lining up with TRBD1. CDR3 length: 11 residues. The germline V gene encodes CDR1 GTSNPN and CDR2 SVGIG (reference sequence). Trimming removed 6 bases from V and 5 bases from J; junction bases left unmatched: 3. CDR3: CACSQGTEAFF. CDR3 coding DNA: TGTGCCTGTTCACAGGGGACTGAAGCTTTCTTT.

This chain links TRBV27 with TRBJ1-1; D unresolved. The CDR3 runs to 15 residues. The V gene's germline CDR1 is MNHEY and CDR2 SMNVEV (reference sequence). Trimming took off 2 bases at V and 1 base at J, with 11 bases between the two ends. CDR3 sequence: CASSLLQDKNTEAFF. The CDR3 coding sequence is TGTGCCAGCAGTTTACTCCAAGACAAGAACACTGAAGCTTTCTTT.